This TCR beta chain emerged from a study of T cell clusters in autoimmune cytopenias (dated by TCRdb to about 2019). Concerning the study at large: A median TRB sequencing depth of roughly 47,000 reads per sample was reached, and a median of approximately 2,300 distinct TRB clonotypes per sample was obtained. Alongside healthy, CLL and autoimmune hepatitis controls, autoimmune cytopenia patients had their peripheral blood TRB and IGH repertoires sequenced at active disease and again during treatment follow-up. The study was designed to test whether a disease-specific immune repertoire signature usable as a blood-based biomarker is carried by autoimmune cytopenia patients. Broad study findings and their caveats: The cluster-lack signature was not observed for secondary cytopenia versus CLL, as the signature was apparently masked by the dominant lymphoma-associated repertoire. The TRB repertoire shifts, including less even repertoires in secondary cytopenia and CLL, mostly reflected lymphoma bias and not autoimmunity. The T cell clusters were defined only in silico, and the functional role of the clusters was left to be validated experimentally. Healthy donors had almost three times as many exclusive TRB clusters as active autoimmune hepatitis patients, a finding consistent with an autoimmunity-wide signature. The GLIPH analysis suggested a lack of physiological T cell clusters in primary autoimmune cytopenia patients, since around 56 clusters were exclusive to healthy donors whereas some 18 were exclusive to patients.

Per the germline V gene (reference sequence), DFQATT is the CDR1 and SNEGSKA is the CDR2. Inclusive of the bounding cysteine and phenylalanine, the CDR3 is 11 residues long. The DNA is not on file. TRB rearrangements were amplified by multiplex PCR following a touch-down protocol, with the TRB-A and TRB-B primer pools mixed in one tube. Illumina adapters and sample indices were attached to the amplicons through two consecutive PCR reactions using Phusion HS II polymerase. The amplicons were gel-purified using the NucleoSpin Gel and PCR Clean-up kit, after which quantification was performed by Qubit and quality was checked on an Agilent 2100 Bioanalyzer. Libraries were sequenced on an Illumina MiSeq using 600-cycle, single-indexed, paired-end runs. As for the original processing: MiXCR version 2.1.12 with the default MiXCR reference library was used to align and assemble TRB reads. A clone was defined by each unique CDR3 nucleotide sequence, and analysis was restricted to productive sequences with at least two reads. Alpha-parameterized diversity profiles (alpha 0 to 5), including the Shannon (alpha 1) and Simpson (alpha 2) indices, were computed with an R script to assess repertoire diversity. The tcR package was used to compute combinatorial TRB VJ usage, and cohorts were compared on this usage by principal component analysis with ade4. Using GLIPH, TCRbeta CDR3s were clustered on pairs of cohorts matched for age and read depth, and a Wilcoxon test was used to compare cluster frequencies. Reprocessed by TCRdb, the reads give a single entry per CDR3 protein sequence, without DNA. These V and J calls originate from TCRdb's pipeline instead of the authors' own analysis. This sample's table carries some 8,400 distinct CDR3 sequences. The biggest ten clones account for about a fifth of the sample.

Worth noting for this clonotype: Its recognized antigen is unknown.

TRB amplification used around 250 ng of peripheral blood genomic DNA, around 40,000 genome equivalents, per sample. Sequencing input: peripheral blood. This clonotype originated in a human donor with an autoimmune cytopenia or autoimmune hepatitis (not recorded which). Recombination joined TRBV20-1 with TRBJ1-2. The CDR3 has the sequence CSATRLYGYTF.